The source of this T cell receptor (beta chain) is a study of Graves' ophthalmopathy and Graves' hyperthyroidism (dated by TCRdb to between 2017 and 2018). A note on the overall study: Peripheral blood was collected at initial diagnosis, before any treatment. In total, some 140 blood samples were TCR-sequenced: around 42 ophthalmopathy, around 75 hyperthyroidism and some 17 hyperthyroidism-to-ophthalmopathy patients. In 6 or 7 hyperthyroidism patients, T-cell repertoires of thyroid tissue and blood were compared. The 100 or so discovery patients were randomly divided into training and test sets at a 7:3 ratio. An independent validation cohort comprised around 20 hyperthyroidism patients and around 16 patients who later progressed from hyperthyroidism to ophthalmopathy. A discovery set of 100 or so patients (around 45 ophthalmopathy, around 57 stable hyperthyroidism) was enrolled to explore V-J signatures distinguishing ophthalmopathy from hyperthyroidism. Once sampling was done, hyperthyroidism patients were given methimazole at a starting dose of 30 mg daily, while ophthalmopathy patients were given high-dose intravenous methylprednisolone. The study used signatures of the TCR beta repertoire to tell Graves' ophthalmopathy apart from Graves' hyperthyroidism and to predict which patients would progress to ophthalmopathy. What the work shows at the level of the full study, not this receptor alone: Ophthalmopathy was separated from stable hyperthyroidism by the 13-signature model with 87.88% sensitivity and roughly 83% specificity in cross-validation and with 80%/75% in the test set. In validation, the model predicted ophthalmopathy progression with nearly 71% sensitivity and around 72% specificity; 12 predicted patients were CT-confirmed with GO in a median of approximately 6.2 months. Most of the expanded thyroid clonotypes with a frequency above 0.001 were also detected in blood, and it was suggested that the thyroid immune response may be reflected by blood repertoires. No statistical method was used to predetermine the sample size, and group allocation was not hidden from the investigators.

For repertoire sequencing, TCR beta CDR3 regions were amplified from RNA transcripts. The first round of RT-PCR was done with HTBI primers and the Qiagen OneStep RT-PCR kit, and was followed by a second round of multiplex PCR, then size selection and purification. Libraries were sequenced on an Illumina HiSeq2000 using paired-end 100 bp reads. Under the source paper's analysis protocol: SOAPnuke was used to process the reads, throwing out any read that had adapters, had uncalled bases, had a mean Phred below 15, or lacked an exact constant-primer or identifier match. COPE v1.2.5 was used to merge the high-quality paired reads. Each unique nucleotide sequence was defined as a clonotype, and clonotypes were aligned to IMGT TRB V, D and J references with MiTCR v1.1. Only V-J combinations with frequency above 0.0001 were analysed, covering over 98% of repertoires. A TCR clonal expansion and chaos score per V-J combination was defined as the ratio of F50 clonal expansion to chaos observed in the TCRdist matrix. Welch's t-statistics and random forest were used to reduce the features to about a dozen V-J combinations, which were then used as input to a naive Bayes classifier. Thyroid-blood repertoire similarity was quantified with the Morisita-Horn index. TCRdb reanalyzed the raw reads on its own, using fastp at Q25 for trimming and MiXCR for clone calling, and kept in-frame beta chains. Each record represents a unique CDR3 protein, reported with the most common genes and DNA among its rows. V and J calls and clone size were set by TCRdb, not the authors. This sample is represented by 600,000 to 650,000 distinct CDR3 sequences; around a fifth of them were singletons. The top ten constitute around 6.9% of the sample.

Stable hyperthyroidism was defined as no progression to ophthalmopathy within 18 months of follow-up. The hyperthyroidism patients were 18 to 65 years old and newly diagnosed, with a disease duration of less than 2 months. Patients were excluded if they had other autoimmune diseases, uncontrolled infections, pregnancy or lactation. Diagnosis was based on clinical symptoms, serum thyroxine, TRAb, thyroid ultrasound and orbital computed tomography. PBMCs were isolated from about 10 ml of fresh peripheral blood by Ficoll-Paque density gradient centrifugation. Total RNA was extracted with Trizol reagent and quality-checked on an Agilent 2100 Bioanalyzer. The CDR3 sequence holds 14 residues, the cysteine and phenylalanine included. The retained sequence is limited to the CDR3, 42 bases, with the frame set at the first base. The germline V gene supplies CDR1 MGHRA and CDR2 YSYEKL. Here V drops 2 bases and J drops 5 bases, and the junction holds 2 bases not matched to any gene.

In the case of this clonotype: Its recognized antigen is unknown. No qualities accompany the bases; no much larger clone lies one base away.

This chain is built from TRBV4-1 and TRBJ2-2; 7 bases in the middle match TRBD2. The receptor was derived from a woman younger than 30 with stable Graves' hyperthyroidism. Some clones in this sample may be carry-over from other donors' samples. Donor details come from another sample of the same person, matched by shared clones. The sequenced sample was peripheral blood. CDR3 protein: CASSQQGGTGELFF. The base sequence is TGCGCCAGCAGCCAACAGGGAGGGACCGGGGAGCTGTTTTTT.